The 15 T cell receptor beta chains below were found in one sample sequenced in a study of a mutant IDH1 vaccine in newly diagnosed glioma. Clones were sequenced by immunoSEQ multiplex PCR, and TCRdb holds only the in-frame ones, with some missing. In the table there are tens of thousands of clones, roughly 78% of which are singletons. Time point meaning: week 11, during vaccination. Doses comprised 300 ug of mutant IDH1 20-mer peptide each, plus topical imiquimod. These receptors have no identified antigens. The sequences come from PBMCs, collected from a glioma patient whose treatment included an IDH1 peptide vaccine. The receptors originated from a man aged 40-49 years with glioma.

The chain has TRBV10-1 and TRBJ2-3; D is perhaps TRBD2 (5 bases). Germline CDR1 is WNHNN and CDR2 is SYGVQD (reference sequence). This CDR3 has 16 amino acids. V was trimmed by 0 bases and J by 0 bases, leaving 10 bases between them. CDR3 bases: TGCGCCAGCAGTGAGTCTCCGGGATCTAGCACAGATACGCAGTATTTT. Its translation is CASSESPGSSTDTQYF.

The chain uses TRBV7-2 and TRBJ2-3; 8 bases are shared with TRBD2. Germline-derived CDR1 and CDR2 are SGHTA and FQGNSA. The CDR3 loop spans 16 amino acids. V lost 2 bases and J lost 0; bases outside the gene matches: 4. The CDR3 loop is CASSLRPSGSTDTQYF. As DNA, the CDR3 is TGTGCCAGCAGCTTAAGGCCTAGCGGGAGCACAGATACGCAGTATTTT.

This chain joins TRBV19 and TRBJ2-5; 7 bases line up with TRBD1. The J segment lost 4 bases and the V segment lost 3 bases, leaving 8 bases of the junction unmatched. Germline loops: CDR1 LNHDA, CDR2 SQIVND (reference sequence). This CDR3 region has 15 residues. The CDR3 region is CASSMGQLEAETQYF. CDR3 sequence (DNA): TGTGCCAGTAGTATGGGACAGTTAGAGGCAGAGACCCAGTACTTC.

The chain carries TRBV7-8 and TRBJ2-2; D is uncertain. The CDR3 runs to 14 residues. CDR1 SGHVS and CDR2 FQNEAQ come from the germline V gene. The germline V and J ends were trimmed by 2 bases and 2 bases, with 6 bases remaining between them. The CDR3 region is CASSLSENTGELFF. DNA for the CDR3: TGTGCCAGCAGCTTAAGTGAAAACACCGGGGAGCTGTTTTTT.

The chain carries TRBV19 and TRBJ1-3, with D perhaps matching TRBD1 (5 bases). Deletions cut 10 bases from V and 2 bases from J, with 12 bases between. Per germline, CDR1 LNHDA and CDR2 SQIVND (reference sequence). This CDR3 is built from 13 residues. The CDR3, as DNA: TGTGCCACCTCCGGAGGGGCTGGAAACACCATATATTTT. Amino acid sequence: CATSGGAGNTIYF. Combining the CDR3 with reference TRBV19 and TRBJ1-3 gives the whole variable domain DGGITQSPKYLFRKEGQNVTLSCEQNLNHDAMYWYRQDPGQGLRLIYYSQIVNDFQKGDIAEGYSVSREKKESFPLTVTSAQKNPTAFYLCATSGGAGNTIYFGEGSWLTVV.

The chain couples TRBV18 to TRBJ1-2; D may be TRBD1 (5 bases). The V gene's germline CDR1 is KGHSH and CDR2 LQKENI. Between the trimmed V and J ends, which lost 2 bases and 8 bases, there was a span of 24 bases. CDR3 length equals 17 residues. CDR3 amino acids: CASSPAGTADLRRGYTF. DNA of the CDR3: TGTGCCAGCTCACCAGCCGGGACCGCAGATCTTAGACGGGGCTACACCTTC.

This clone appeared a few times. The gene calls are TRBV5-6 and TRBJ1-3; TRBD1 aligns across 11 bases. This CDR3 comprises 16 residues. CDR1 is SGHDT and CDR2 is YYEEEE in the germline V gene. V shed 4 bases, J shed 0 bases, and the junction held 3 bases outside the gene matches. CDR3 amino acids: CASSLGTGGSGNTIYF. Here the CDR3 DNA reads TGTGCCAGCAGCCTTGGGACAGGGGGCTCTGGAAACACCATATATTTT.

This rearrangement joins TRBV29-1 to TRBJ1-2; 8 nucleotides align to TRBD1. The CDR3 consists of 13 residues. Germline V CDR1 and CDR2: SQVTM, ANQGSEA. The V and J ends lost 3 bases and 4 bases, in that order; junction bases with no gene match: 4. The CDR3 nucleotides read TGCAGCGTTGATCGTGGGACAGGCTATGGCTACACCTTC. Encoded protein: CSVDRGTGYGYTF.

The chain joins TRBV5-1 to TRBJ2-5; TRBD2 matches at 8 bases. The CDR3 covers 13 residues. Germline V gene sequence: CDR1 SGHRS, CDR2 YFSETQ. The ends lost 4 bases at V and 4 bases at J; junction bases unmatched: 3. The CDR3 DNA follows: TGCGCCAGCAGCCCAACTAGCGGAGAGACCCAGTACTTC. It translates to CASSPTSGETQYF.

This clone has a single count. The J gene is TRBJ2-1, the V gene TRBV30, with a tentative D call TRBD1 (5 bases). Trimming removed 5 bases from V and 4 bases from J, with 12 bases in between. This CDR3 spans 13 amino acids. The germline V gene encodes CDR1 GTSNPN and CDR2 SVGIG (reference sequence). DNA for the CDR3: TGTGCCTGGGGCAGGGCTGAATACAATGAGCAGTTCTTC. The encoded protein is CAWGRAEYNEQFF. The variable domain in full, completed from reference TRBV30 and TRBJ2-1, reads SQTIHQWPATLVQPVGSPLSLECTVEGTSNPNLYWYRQAAGRGLQLLFYSVGIGQISSEVPQNLSASRPQDRQFILSSKKLLLSDSGFYLCAWGRAEYNEQFFGPGTRLTVL.

The J gene is TRBJ1-2, the V gene TRBV11-2; 7 bases are a match to TRBD1. This CDR3 region has 13 residues. CDR1 is SGHAT and CDR2 is FQNNGV in the germline V gene. V shed 5 bases and J 7 bases; nucleotides not matched to a gene: 7. CDR3 loop: CASSHDREGGYTF. Here the CDR3 DNA reads TGTGCCAGCAGCCACGACAGGGAGGGTGGCTACACCTTC. The whole variable domain, remainder taken from reference TRBV11-2 and TRBJ1-2, is EAGVAQSPRYKIIEKRQSVAFWCNPISGHATLYWYQQILGQGPKLLIQFQNNGVVDDSQLPKDRFSAERLKGVDSTLKIQPAKLEDSAVYLCASSHDREGGYTFGSGTRLTVV.

This chain connects TRBV7-9 to TRBJ1-4; TRBD1 aligns across 11 bases. The germline V gene encodes CDR1 SEHNR and CDR2 FQNEAQ (reference sequence). V dropped 5 bases and J dropped 3; count of bases not matched to a gene: 2. The CDR3 length is 15 residues. The CDR3 here is CASSRDRGANEKLFF. The DNA of the CDR3 is TGTGCCAGCAGCCGGGACAGGGGGGCTAATGAAAAACTGTTTTTT.

The V call is TRBV5-3, the J call TRBJ1-2; 7 positions match TRBD1. TRBV5-3 is noted as an ORF with a role that remains uncertain. The V gene end was trimmed by 1 base and the J gene end by 4 bases; junction bases not matched to a gene: 4. The CDR3 totals 14 residues. This CDR3 is CARSLCGDSYGYTF. Written as DNA, the CDR3 is TGTGCCAGAAGCTTGTGCGGGGACAGCTATGGCTACACCTTC.

As regards this clone: This CDR3 is also generated by other DNA sequences in the sample. The chain employs TRBV7-2 and TRBJ2-3; the match to TRBD2 covers 7 bases. The J segment lost 0 bases and the V segment lost 1 base, leaving 7 bases of the junction unmatched. CDR1 is SGHTA, CDR2 FQGNSA, per germline. This CDR3 comprises 17 residues. Here the CDR3 DNA reads TGTGCCAGCAGCTTAGGGCCAGCGGGGCTTAGCACAGATACGCAGTATTTT. The encoded protein is CASSLGPAGLSTDTQYF.

The V gene is TRBV7-9, the J gene TRBJ2-6; the D gene is possibly TRBD1 (5 bases). The CDR3 has 15 amino acids. Germline CDR1 SEHNR, CDR2 FQNEAQ (reference sequence). Trimming left V 2 bases short and J 4 bases short, with 9 bases between. This CDR3 reads CASSLQGAGANVLTF. The CDR3 nucleotides read TGTGCCAGCAGCTTACAAGGGGCCGGGGCCAACGTCCTGACTTTC.